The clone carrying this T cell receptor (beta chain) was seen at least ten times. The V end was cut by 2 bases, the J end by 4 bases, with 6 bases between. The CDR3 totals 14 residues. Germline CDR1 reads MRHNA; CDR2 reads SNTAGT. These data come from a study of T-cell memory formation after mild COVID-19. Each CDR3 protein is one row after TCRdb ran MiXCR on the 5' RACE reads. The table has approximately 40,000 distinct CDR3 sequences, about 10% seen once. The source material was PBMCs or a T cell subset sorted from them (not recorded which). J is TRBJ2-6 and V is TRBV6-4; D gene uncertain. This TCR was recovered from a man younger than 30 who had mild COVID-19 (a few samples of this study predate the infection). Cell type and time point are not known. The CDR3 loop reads CASSDREGANVLTF. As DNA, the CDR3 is TGTGCCAGCAGTGACCGCGAGGGGGCCAACGTCCTGACTTTC.